The rows below give T cell receptor beta chains drawn from one sample of a study of STAT5B mutations in CD4+ large granular lymphocyte leukemia. Assay: immunoSEQ multiplex PCR; the TCRdb copy retains only in-frame clones and omits some. Of some 30,000 clones listed, around 73% are singletons. Sequenced input: CD4+ T cells from blood buffy coats. The source of these receptors is a human donor in good health. CDR3s include the opening cysteine and the closing phenylalanine or tryptophan. A D gene is named only where the DNA matches it firmly. Clone size appears in some rows only: once, few, many, or a class for an expanded clone.

d_call j_call clone_size cdr3_length v_call cdr3_nt cdr3_aa
NA TRBJ2-3 NA 13 TRBV10-3 TGTGCCACCCACGGGGGGCAGACAGATACGCAGTATTTT CATHGGQTDTQYF
NA TRBJ2-2 NA 18 TRBV27 TGTGCCAGCAGTTTAGACCCCCCCCGGGGGACAAACACCGGGGAGCTGTTTTTT CASSLDPPRGTNTGELFF
NA TRBJ2-5 NA 10 TRBV2 TGTGCCAGCAGAAAAGAGACCCAGTACTTC CASRKETQYF
TRBD2 TRBJ2-3 NA 14 TRBV6-5 TGTGCCAGCTGTCCGGGACTATCCACAGATACGCAGTATTTT CASCPGLSTDTQYF
TRBD1 TRBJ1-3 NA 16 TRBV4-1 TGCGCCAGCAGCCGACAGGGGGCGAAGTCTGGAAACACCATATATTTT CASSRQGAKSGNTIYF
TRBD2 TRBJ2-3 NA 15 TRBV6-5 TGTGCCAGCAGTTACTCGACGAGCGGGGCGGATACGCAGTATTTT CASSYSTSGADTQYF
TRBD1 TRBJ1-2 few 13 TRBV5-4 TGTGCCAGCAGCTTGGCAGGGGGCCAAGGCTACACCTTC CASSLAGGQGYTF
NA TRBJ2-7 NA 15 TRBV7-8 TGTGCCAGCAGCTTATCCCAGGGGGGGACCTACGAGCAGTACTTC CASSLSQGGTYEQYF
NA TRBJ2-7 NA 14 TRBV7-2 TGTGCCAGCAGCGCTCTTCCGGACGCATACGAGCAGTACTTC CASSALPDAYEQYF
NA TRBJ2-7 NA 13 TRBV19 TGTGCCAGTAACAGGGGAGGCATGGACGAGCAGTACTTC CASNRGGMDEQYF
NA TRBJ1-4 NA 15 TRBV6-1 TGTGCCAGCAGGGTGGACATAAGTAGCGGTGAAAAACTGTTTTTT CASRVDISSGEKLFF
NA TRBJ1-4 NA 16 TRBV19 TGTGCCAGTAGTATTGGTCGAAGGGCTACTAATGAAAAACTGTTTTTT CASSIGRRATNEKLFF
NA TRBJ2-7 once 13 TRBV7-6 TGTGCCAGCCAACCGGGTCTCACCTACGAGCAGTACTTC CASQPGLTYEQYF
TRBD1 TRBJ1-5 NA 15 TRBV6-1 TGTGCCAGCAGGCCGGACAGGATGGGAGATCAGCCCCAGCATTTT CASRPDRMGDQPQHF
TRBD2 TRBJ2-2 NA 17 TRBV7-8 TGTGCCAGCAGCCCATCCGCTGCGGGGGGGCGCACCGGGGAGCTGTTTTTT CASSPSAAGGRTGELFF